The rows below give T cell receptor beta chains drawn from one sample of a study of cytomegalovirus exposure and HLA in healthy donors. The assay was immunoSEQ multiplex PCR, and TCRdb's table has in-frame clones only and misses some. The sample has around 400,000 clones; 86% are singletons. What was sequenced was PBMCs. These receptors were taken from a woman in her late teens or twenties in good health and CMV-seronegative. The CDR3 runs from the conserved cysteine through the conserved F or W. D genes are given only for firm matches. Clone size appears in some rows only: once, few, many, or a class for an expanded clone.

V	size	D	J	DNA	CDR3
TRBV30	NA	TRBD1	TRBJ1-1	TGTGCCTGGAGTGCTACCTCGACAGGGAGGAACACTGAAGCTTTCTTT	CAWSATSTGRNTEAFF
TRBV6-4	few	NA	TRBJ2-2	TGTGCCAGCAGTGAAGTTAGCACCGGGGAGCTGTTTTTT	CASSEVSTGELFF
TRBV4-1	few	TRBD2	TRBJ2-2	TGCGCCAGCAGCCAAGATCAGACTAGCGGGACCACCGGGGAGCTGTTTTTT	CASSQDQTSGTTGELFF
TRBV7-9	NA	NA	TRBJ1-1	TGTGCCAGCACGCAGGGGACTGAAGCTTTCTTT	CASTQGTEAFF
TRBV9	NA	TRBD2	TRBJ2-7	TGTGCCAGCAGCCCTAGCGGGAGGGGATACGAGCAGTACTTC	CASSPSGRGYEQYF
TRBV2	NA	NA	TRBJ1-4	TGTGCCAGCAGACGGACAGCGACTAATGAAAAACTGTTTTTT	CASRRTATNEKLFF
TRBV2	NA	NA	TRBJ1-4	TGTGCCAGCAGGACAGAGCCAACTAATGAAAAACTGTTTTTT	CASRTEPTNEKLFF
TRBV19	NA	NA	TRBJ2-3	TGTGCCAGTACCACGCGGGGCAGCACAGATACGCAGTATTTT	CASTTRGSTDTQYF
TRBV19	NA	TRBD2	TRBJ2-7	TGTGCCATTCTAGGGGCTAGCGGGGGGATCGACGAGCAGTACTTC	CAILGASGGIDEQYF
TRBV28	NA	NA	TRBJ2-7	TGTGCCAGCAGCCCGTGGAGCCTGAGGGACGAGCAGTACTTC	CASSPWSLRDEQYF
TRBV28	NA	TRBD1	TRBJ2-7	TGTGCCAGCAGTTTATCCGGGACAGGGTACTACGAGCAGTACTTC	CASSLSGTGYYEQYF
TRBV6-1	NA	NA	TRBJ1-5	TGTGCCAGCAGTGAACTAGTTAATCAGCCCCAGCATTTT	CASSELVNQPQHF
TRBV7-8	NA	NA	TRBJ2-7	TGTGCCAGCAGCTTAGCGGACGGGAAAACCTACGAGCAGTACTTC	CASSLADGKTYEQYF
TRBV5-1	NA	TRBD2	TRBJ2-5	TGCGCCAGCAGCTTACTAGCGAAATACCAAGAGACCCAGTACTTC	CASSLLAKYQETQYF
TRBV2	NA	NA	TRBJ1-1	TGTGCCAGCAGTCCGTTTAACACTGAAGCTTTCTTT	CASSPFNTEAFF
TRBV10-3	NA	TRBD1	TRBJ2-1	TGTGCCATCAGCGGGACAGGGCCTAACAATGAGCAGTTCTTC	CAISGTGPNNEQFF
TRBV4-1	NA	TRBD2	TRBJ2-7	TGCGCCAGCAGCCAAACCGGACTAGCGGGTTCCTACGAGCAGTACTTC	CASSQTGLAGSYEQYF
TRBV5-6	once	TRBD2	TRBJ2-3	TGTGCCAGCAGCTTGGTTCGGCAGGGAGGGACAGATACGCAGTATTTT	CASSLVRQGGTDTQYF
TRBV25-1	once	TRBD2	TRBJ2-7	TGTGCCAGCAGTGAATCAGGGCTAGCGGGAGTCCACGAGCAGTACTTC	CASSESGLAGVHEQYF
TRBV28	NA	NA	TRBJ2-2	TGTGCCAGCAGGACTGTGGGGCTTACCGAGGAGCTGTTTTTT	CASRTVGLTEELFF
TRBV4-1	NA	TRBD2	TRBJ2-7	TGCGCCAGCAGCCTTTCTAGCGGGGGGGCAGGGGAGCAGTACTTC	CASSLSSGGAGEQYF
TRBV7-8	NA	TRBD2	TRBJ2-7	TGTGCCAGCAGCTTCCTAGCGGGAGGAGGCGAGCAGTACTTC	CASSFLAGGGEQYF